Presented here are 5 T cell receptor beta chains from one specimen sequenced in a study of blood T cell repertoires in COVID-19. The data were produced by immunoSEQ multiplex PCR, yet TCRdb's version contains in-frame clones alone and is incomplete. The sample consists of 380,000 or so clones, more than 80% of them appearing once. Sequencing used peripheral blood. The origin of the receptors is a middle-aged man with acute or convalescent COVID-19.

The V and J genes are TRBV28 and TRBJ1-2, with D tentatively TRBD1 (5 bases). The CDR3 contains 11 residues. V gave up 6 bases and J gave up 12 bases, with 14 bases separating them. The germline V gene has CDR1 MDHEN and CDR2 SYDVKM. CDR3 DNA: TGTGCCAGCAGCCCAGGGATTTCAAACACCTTC. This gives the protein CASSPGISNTF.

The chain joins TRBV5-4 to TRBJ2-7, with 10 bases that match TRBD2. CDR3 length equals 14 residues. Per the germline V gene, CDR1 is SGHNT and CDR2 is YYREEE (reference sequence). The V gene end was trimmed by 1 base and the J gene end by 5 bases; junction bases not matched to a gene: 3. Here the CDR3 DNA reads TGTGCCAGCAGCTTGCCTAGCGGGAGTAACGAGCAGTACTTC. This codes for CASSLPSGSNEQYF. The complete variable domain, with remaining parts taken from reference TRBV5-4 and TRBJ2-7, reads ETGVTQSPTHLIKTRGQQVTLRCSSQSGHNTVSWYQQALGQGPQFIFQYYREEENGRGNFPPRFSGLQFPNYSSELNVNALELDDSALYLCASSLPSGSNEQYFGPGTRLTVT.

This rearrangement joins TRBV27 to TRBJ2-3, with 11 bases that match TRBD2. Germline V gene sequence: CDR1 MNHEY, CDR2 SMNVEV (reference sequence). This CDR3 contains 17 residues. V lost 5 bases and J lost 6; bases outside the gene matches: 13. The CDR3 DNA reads TGTGCCAGCAGTCCCCGCCCCCTAGCGGGGGGACGGGATACGCAGTATTTT. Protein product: CASSPRPLAGGRDTQYF.

CDR3 loop: CASSSGRTGGRYQPQHF. The CDR3 nucleotides are TGTGCCAGCAGTTCTGGAAGGACAGGGGGCAGGTATCAGCCCCAGCATTTT. The chain employs TRBV28 and TRBJ1-5; TRBD1 matches at 11 bases. Germline V gives CDR1 MDHEN, CDR2 SYDVKM. After removal of 4 bases from V and 5 bases from J, the junction contained 10 bases not matched to a gene. This CDR3 comprises 17 residues.

The CDR3 region has the DNA TGTGCCAGCAGTTTACCCTTATTTCGCCGCCCGGGCGGGAATCAGCCCCAGCATTTT. The encoded protein is CASSLPLFRRPGGNQPQHF. The genes are TRBV28 and TRBJ1-5; unclear D gene. CDR1 is MDHEN and CDR2 is SYDVKM in the germline V gene. CDR3 length: 19 amino acids. Deletions cut 2 bases from V and 4 bases from J, with 24 bases between.